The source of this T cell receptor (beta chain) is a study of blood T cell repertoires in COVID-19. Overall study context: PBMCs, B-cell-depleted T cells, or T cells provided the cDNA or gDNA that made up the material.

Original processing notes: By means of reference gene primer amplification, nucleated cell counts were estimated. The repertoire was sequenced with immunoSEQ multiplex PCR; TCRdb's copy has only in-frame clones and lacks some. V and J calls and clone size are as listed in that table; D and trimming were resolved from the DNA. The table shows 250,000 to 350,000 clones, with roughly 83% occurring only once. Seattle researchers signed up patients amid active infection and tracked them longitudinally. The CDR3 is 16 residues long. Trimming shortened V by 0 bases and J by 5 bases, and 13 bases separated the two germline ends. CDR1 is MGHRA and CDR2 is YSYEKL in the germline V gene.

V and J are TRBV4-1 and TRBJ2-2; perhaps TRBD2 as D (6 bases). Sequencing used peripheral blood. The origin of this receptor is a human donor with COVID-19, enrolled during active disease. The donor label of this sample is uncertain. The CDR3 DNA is TGCGCCAGCAGCCAAGAAACAGTAGCGGAGACCGGGGAGCTGTTTTTT. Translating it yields CASSQETVAETGELFF.